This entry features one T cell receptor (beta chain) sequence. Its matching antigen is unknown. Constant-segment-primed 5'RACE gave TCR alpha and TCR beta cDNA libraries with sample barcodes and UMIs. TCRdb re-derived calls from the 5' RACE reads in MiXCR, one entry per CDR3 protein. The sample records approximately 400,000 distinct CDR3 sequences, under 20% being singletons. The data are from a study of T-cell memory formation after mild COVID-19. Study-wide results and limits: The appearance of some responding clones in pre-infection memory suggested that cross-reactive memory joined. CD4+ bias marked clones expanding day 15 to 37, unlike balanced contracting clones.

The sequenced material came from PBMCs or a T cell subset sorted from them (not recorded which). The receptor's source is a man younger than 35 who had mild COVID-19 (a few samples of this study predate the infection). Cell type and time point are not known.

CDR3: CASSVEGDTYNEQFF. The DNA for the CDR3 is TGTGCCAGCAGCGTAGAGGGGGACACCTACAATGAGCAGTTCTTC. The chain uses TRBV9 and TRBJ2-1, with D possibly TRBD1 on 6 matching bases. Trimming took 0 bases from V and 2 from J, leaving 9 bases between them. Per the germline V gene, CDR1 is SGDLS and CDR2 is YYNGEE. The CDR3 has 15 residues.